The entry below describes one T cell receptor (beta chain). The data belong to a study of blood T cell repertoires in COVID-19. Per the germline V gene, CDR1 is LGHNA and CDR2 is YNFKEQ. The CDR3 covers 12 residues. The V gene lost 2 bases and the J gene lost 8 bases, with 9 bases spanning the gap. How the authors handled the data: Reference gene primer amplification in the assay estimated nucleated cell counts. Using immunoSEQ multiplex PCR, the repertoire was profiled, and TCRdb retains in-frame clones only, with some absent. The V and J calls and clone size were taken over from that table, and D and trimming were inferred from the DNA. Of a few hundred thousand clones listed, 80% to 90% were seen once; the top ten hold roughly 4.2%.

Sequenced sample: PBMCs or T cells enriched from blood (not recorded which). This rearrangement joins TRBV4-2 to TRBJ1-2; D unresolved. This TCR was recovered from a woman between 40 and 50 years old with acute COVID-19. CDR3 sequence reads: CASSQRRLGYTF. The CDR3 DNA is TGTGCCAGCAGCCAAAGGCGACTAGGCTACACCTTC.